What follows is one TCR beta chain and its context. Sequencing was performed with immunoSEQ multiplex PCR; in TCRdb, only in-frame clones are kept and a portion is missing. The sample lists some 140,000 clones, about 76% occurring once. CDR1 is SGHNT, CDR2 YENEEA, per germline. The length of the CDR3 is 16 residues. J lost 5 bases, V lost 1 base, and 8 bases had no gene match. These data belong to a study of blood T cell repertoires in COVID-19. Study context: T cells, B-cell-depleted T cells, or PBMCs provided the cDNA or gDNA that served as material.

The sample comprised peripheral blood. This TCR was recovered from a man older than 75 with acute or convalescent COVID-19. The chain carries TRBV11-3 and TRBJ2-5; 9 nucleotides line up with TRBD2. The CDR3 region has the DNA TGTGCCAGCAGCTTAGGTGGCGGGGGGGCCGATGAGACCCAGTACTTC. This encodes CASSLGGGGADETQYF.